A single sample gave rise to the 13 T cell receptor beta chains below, sequenced in a study of shared T cell receptors in the human thymus. Sequenced by immunoSEQ multiplex PCR; TCRdb stores in-frame clones only, minus some. The sample holds hundreds of thousands of clones, approximately 95% seen once. Sequencing was carried out using thymocytes. The receptors come from a human donor.

The chain is built from TRBV7-8 and TRBJ2-3; D may be TRBD2 (6 bases). Germline V CDR1 and CDR2: SGHVS, FQNEAQ. The CDR3 runs to 13 residues. V was shortened by 7 bases and J by 3 bases, with 11 bases between the two germline ends. CDR3 coding DNA: TGTGCCAGCACGGGACGGGGGACAGATACGCAGTATTTT. Protein sequence: CASTGRGTDTQYF.

The V gene is TRBV10-1, the J gene TRBJ1-1; D gene unclear. Per the germline V gene, CDR1 is WNHNN and CDR2 is SYGVQD (reference sequence). The CDR3 totals 17 residues. V dropped 5 bases and J dropped 1 base, with 20 bases sitting between them. The CDR3, as DNA: TGCGCCAGCAGTCCGGCCCCGCAGTTTAGACGGAACACTGAAGCTTTCTTT. It is translated as CASSPAPQFRRNTEAFF.

V usage is TRBV19 and J usage is TRBJ1-3; 7 bases match TRBD1. V lost 9 bases to trimming and J lost 0 bases; unmatched junction nucleotides: 17. Germline CDR1 and CDR2: LNHDA and SQIVND (reference sequence). The CDR3 runs to 18 residues. This CDR3 is CASRRDSTLGTSGNTIYF. The CDR3 DNA sequence: TGTGCCAGCAGGCGGGACAGTACCCTCGGGACCTCTGGAAACACCATATATTTT.

This chain joins TRBV4-1 and TRBJ1-1, with D maybe TRBD1 (5 bases). Deletions cut 6 bases from V and 4 bases from J, with 6 bases between. The CDR3 loop spans 11 amino acids. In germline, CDR1 is MGHRA, CDR2 YSYEKL. CDR3 in amino acids: CASRGLTEAFF. In nucleotides, the CDR3 is TGCGCCAGCAGGGGGCTCACTGAAGCTTTCTTT.

This chain connects TRBV4-2 to TRBJ1-1, with D hard to call. Germline loops: CDR1 LGHNA, CDR2 YNFKEQ. Trimming stripped 0 bases from V and 3 bases from J, with 11 bases between. This CDR3 is built from 15 residues. Here the CDR3 reads CASSQEIRGHTEAFF. CDR3 sequence (DNA): TGTGCCAGCAGCCAAGAAATCCGGGGTCACACTGAAGCTTTCTTT.

This chain joins TRBV9 and TRBJ1-5; 8 bases align to TRBD1. Germline CDR1 reads SGDLS; CDR2 reads YYNGEE. The ends lost 0 bases at V and 4 bases at J; junction bases unmatched: 3. The CDR3 sequence is 15 residues long. This CDR3 is CASSVDRGVNQPQHF. The CDR3 nucleotides are TGTGCCAGCAGCGTAGACAGGGGGGTTAATCAGCCCCAGCATTTT.

The chain uses TRBV7-2 and TRBJ2-7; 7 nucleotides line up with TRBD1. This CDR3 has 19 residues. With V trimmed by 2 bases and J by 0 bases, 16 bases remained unmatched. Germline V lookup: CDR1 SGHTA, CDR2 FQGNSA. CDR3 sequence: CASSLKSCEGARSSYEQYF. CDR3 bases: TGTGCCAGCAGCTTAAAATCTTGCGAGGGGGCGCGAAGCTCCTACGAGCAGTACTTC.

This clone was observed a single time. V usage is TRBV7-8 and J usage is TRBJ2-1; 14 nucleotides agree with TRBD2. CDR3 length equals 18 residues. The V segment lost 6 bases and the J segment 6 bases; nucleotides outside the gene matches: 13. Germline loops: CDR1 SGHVS, CDR2 FQNEAQ. CDR3 sequence: CASSPPETGTSGSNEQFF. The CDR3 bases are TGTGCCAGCAGTCCTCCTGAAACCGGGACTAGCGGGAGCAATGAGCAGTTCTTC.

V usage is TRBV7-6 and J usage is TRBJ2-5; 7 nucleotides align to TRBD2. Losses at the gene ends were 2 bases for V and 3 bases for J; bases not matched to a gene: 6. Germline lookup yields CDR1 SGHVS and CDR2 FNYEAQ. The CDR3 runs 15 residues. The CDR3: CASSLPAGNKETQYF. The CDR3, as DNA: TGTGCCAGCAGCTTACCAGCGGGAAATAAAGAGACCCAGTACTTC.

This chain links TRBV14 with TRBJ1-1; TRBD1 might be the D (6 bases). Germline V gene lookup returns CDR1 SGHDN and CDR2 FVKESK. Trimming shortened V by 2 bases and J by 2 bases, and 21 bases separated the two germline ends. This CDR3 region has 18 residues. This CDR3 reads CASSQPRQRGGTNTEAFF. As DNA, the CDR3 is TGTGCCAGCAGCCAACCAAGACAGAGGGGGGGAACCAACACTGAAGCTTTCTTT. The whole variable domain, remainder taken from reference TRBV14 and TRBJ1-1, is EAGVTQFPSHSVIEKGQTVTLRCDPISGHDNLYWYRRVMGKEIKFLLHFVKESKQDESGMPNNRFLAERTGGTYSTLKVQPAELEDSGVYFCASSQPRQRGGTNTEAFFGQGTRLTVV.

J is TRBJ2-2 and V is TRBV5-4; no clear D. Germline V CDR1 and CDR2: SGHNT, YYREEE (reference sequence). The V end was cut by 0 bases, the J end by 8 bases, with 11 bases between. The CDR3 runs to 14 residues. CDR3 loop: CASSLDQPRGELFF. The DNA for the CDR3 is TGTGCCAGCAGCTTGGATCAACCAAGGGGGGAGCTGTTTTTT.

This clone was picked up one time. The chain is built from TRBV29-1 and TRBJ2-7; D is possibly TRBD1 or TRBD2 (5 bases each). V was pared by 3 bases and J by 0 bases, with 9 bases between. Germline V CDR1 and CDR2: SQVTM, ANQGSEA. The CDR3 consists of 13 residues. CDR3: CSVEGVSSYEQYF. In DNA form, the CDR3 reads TGCAGCGTTGAGGGGGTTAGCTCCTACGAGCAGTACTTC.

The genes are TRBV18 and TRBJ1-1; no definite D call. V dropped 4 bases and J dropped 3 bases, with 18 bases sitting between them. The germline gives CDR1 KGHSH, CDR2 LQKENI. The CDR3 loop spans 16 amino acids. The CDR3 sequence: CASSRLMSADHTEAFF. The CDR3 nucleotides read TGTGCCAGCTCACGACTTATGTCAGCGGATCACACTGAAGCTTTCTTT.